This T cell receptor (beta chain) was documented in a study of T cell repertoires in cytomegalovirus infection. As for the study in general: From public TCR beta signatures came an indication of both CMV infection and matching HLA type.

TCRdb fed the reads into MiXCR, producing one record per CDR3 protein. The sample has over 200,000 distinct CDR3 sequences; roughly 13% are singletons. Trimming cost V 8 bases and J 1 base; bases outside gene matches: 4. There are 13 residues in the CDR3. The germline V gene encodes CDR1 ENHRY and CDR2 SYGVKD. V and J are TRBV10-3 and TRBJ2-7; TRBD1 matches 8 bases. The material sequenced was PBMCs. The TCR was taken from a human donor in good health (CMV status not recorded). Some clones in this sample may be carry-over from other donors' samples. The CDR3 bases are TGTGCCATCGGTACAGGGGGTTCCTACGAGCAGTACTTC. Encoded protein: CAIGTGGSYEQYF.